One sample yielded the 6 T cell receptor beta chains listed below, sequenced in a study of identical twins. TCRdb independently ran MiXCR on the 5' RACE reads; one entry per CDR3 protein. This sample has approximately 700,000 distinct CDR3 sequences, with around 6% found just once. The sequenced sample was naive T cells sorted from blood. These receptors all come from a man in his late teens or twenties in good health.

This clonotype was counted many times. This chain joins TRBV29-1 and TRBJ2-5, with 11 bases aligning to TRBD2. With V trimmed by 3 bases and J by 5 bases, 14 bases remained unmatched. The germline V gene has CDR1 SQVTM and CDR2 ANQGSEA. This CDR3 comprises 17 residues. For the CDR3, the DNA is TGCAGCGTTGAGAACGAAGATCCGGGACTAGCGGAGGAGACCCAGTACTTC. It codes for CSVENEDPGLAEETQYF.

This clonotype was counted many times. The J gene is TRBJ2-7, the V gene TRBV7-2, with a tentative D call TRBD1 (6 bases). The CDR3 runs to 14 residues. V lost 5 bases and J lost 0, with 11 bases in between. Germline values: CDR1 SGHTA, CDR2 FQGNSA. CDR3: CASSQEGGSYEQYV. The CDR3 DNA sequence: TGTGCCAGCAGCCAAGAAGGGGGCTCCTACGAGCAGTACGTC.

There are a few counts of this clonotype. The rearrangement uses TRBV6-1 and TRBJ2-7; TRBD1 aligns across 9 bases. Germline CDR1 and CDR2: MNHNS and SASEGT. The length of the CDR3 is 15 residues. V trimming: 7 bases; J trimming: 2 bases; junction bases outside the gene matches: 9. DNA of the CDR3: TGTGCCAGCATGGAGTGGACAGGGGTAGCCTACGAGCAGTACGTC. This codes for CASMEWTGVAYEQYV.

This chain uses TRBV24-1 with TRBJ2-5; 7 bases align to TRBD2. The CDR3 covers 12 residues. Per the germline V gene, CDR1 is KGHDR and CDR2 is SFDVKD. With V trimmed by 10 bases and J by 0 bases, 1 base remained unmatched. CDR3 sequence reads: CATGTNQETQYF. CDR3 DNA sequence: TGTGCCACGGGGACTAACCAAGAGACCCAGTACTTC.

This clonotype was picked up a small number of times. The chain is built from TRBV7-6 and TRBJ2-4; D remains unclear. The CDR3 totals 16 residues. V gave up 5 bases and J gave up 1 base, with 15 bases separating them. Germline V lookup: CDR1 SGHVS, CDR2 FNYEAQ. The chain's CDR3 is CASSQAPTGAKNIQYF. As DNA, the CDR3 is TGTGCCAGCAGCCAAGCCCCCACCGGGGCCAAAAACATTCAGTACTTC.

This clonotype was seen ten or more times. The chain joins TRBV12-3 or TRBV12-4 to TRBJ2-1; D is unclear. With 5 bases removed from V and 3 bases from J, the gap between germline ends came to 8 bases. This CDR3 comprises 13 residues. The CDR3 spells CASSTSNYNEQFF. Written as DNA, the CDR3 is TGTGCCAGCAGTACTTCCAACTACAATGAGCAGTTCTTC.